Listed below are T cell receptor beta chains from one sample, sequenced in a study of blood T cell repertoires in COVID-19. Clones were read by immunoSEQ multiplex PCR, and TCRdb kept only the in-frame ones, dropping some. The sample lists over 150,000 clones, approximately 90% occurring once. The specimen was peripheral blood. All receptors derive from a man in his late teens or twenties with acute or convalescent COVID-19. CDR3s include the opening cysteine and the closing phenylalanine or tryptophan. Each record gives: D gene, clone size, V gene, J gene, CDR3 protein, CDR3 DNA. D genes are given only for firm matches. The size of a clone is reported for some rows only, either as once, few or many, or as a class for expanded clones.

TRBD1	-	TRBV24-1	TRBJ2-1	CATSDHLGTGTYNEQFF	TGTGCCACCAGTGATCACCTCGGGACAGGGACCTACAATGAGCAGTTCTTC
-	few	TRBV7-8	TRBJ2-2	CASTYDRTGELFF	TGTGCCAGCACCTACGACAGAACCGGGGAGCTGTTTTTT
TRBD1	-	TRBV4-2	TRBJ1-1	CASSQDHLLRPLTGRTEAFF	TGTGCCAGCAGCCAAGATCACCTCCTTAGACCCTTGACAGGGCGCACTGAAGCTTTCTTT
-	few	TRBV27	TRBJ1-5	CASSPYYRDTSNQPQHF	TGTGCCAGCAGTCCCTACTACAGGGATACTAGCAATCAGCCCCAGCATTTT
TRBD1	-	TRBV24-1	TRBJ1-2	CATSDPGQGANYGYTF	TGTGCCACCAGTGACCCGGGACAGGGGGCGAACTATGGCTACACCTTC
TRBD2	-	TRBV6-5	TRBJ2-1	CASIKAGGTYNEQFF	TGTGCCAGCATAAAAGCGGGAGGAACCTACAATGAGCAGTTCTTC
TRBD1	-	TRBV6-5	TRBJ1-3	CASSYGDRGSGNTIYF	TGTGCCAGCAGTTACGGGGACAGGGGTTCCGGAAACACCATATATTTT
TRBD2	-	TRBV27	TRBJ2-3	CASSRRLAGGPPNTQYF	TGTGCCAGCAGCCGGAGACTAGCGGGAGGGCCTCCGAATACGCAGTATTTT
TRBD1	-	TRBV19	TRBJ2-7	CASSIEATGIREQYF	TGTGCCAGTAGTATAGAAGCGACAGGGATCCGCGAGCAGTACTTC
TRBD1	once	TRBV15	TRBJ2-7	CATSRGGDRVHEQYF	TGTGCCACCAGCAGAGGGGGCGACAGGGTTCACGAGCAGTACTTC
-	few	TRBV6-5	TRBJ1-1	CASSYSPVRTEAFF	TGTGCCAGCAGTTACTCGCCGGTGAGGACTGAAGCTTTCTTT
-	-	TRBV3-1/TRBV3-2	TRBJ2-2	CASSQDRGNTGELFF	TGTGCCAGCAGCCAAGACCGCGGGAACACCGGGGAGCTGTTTTTT
-	-	TRBV2	TRBJ2-5	CASSPTSRVEETQYF	TGTGCCAGCAGTCCCACCTCCAGGGTAGAAGAGACCCAGTACTTC
-	-	TRBV3-1/TRBV3-2	TRBJ1-1	CASSHLDRRTEAFF	TGTGCCAGCAGCCACCTGGACAGAAGGACTGAAGCTTTCTTT
TRBD1	-	TRBV19	TRBJ2-1	CASSSKRQGVVPSYNEQFF	TGTGCCAGTAGTTCCAAACGACAGGGGGTAGTCCCTTCTTACAATGAGCAGTTCTTC
-	-	TRBV7-9	TRBJ2-2	CASSSRDTGELFF	TGTGCCAGCAGCTCCCGGGACACCGGGGAGCTGTTTTTT
TRBD1	-	TRBV27	TRBJ1-1	CASSLLQGGNTEAFF	TGTGCCAGCAGTTTATTACAGGGGGGGAACACTGAAGCTTTCTTT
-	-	TRBV6-1	TRBJ1-2	CASSEGYTSYGYTF	TGTGCCAGCAGTGAGGGCTACACTTCCTATGGCTACACCTTC
-	-	TRBV25-1	TRBJ2-3	CASTSFTGKGTDTQYF	TGTGCCAGCACATCTTTTACAGGGAAAGGCACAGATACGCAGTATTTT
TRBD1	-	TRBV5-6	TRBJ1-6	CASSRGTASSYNSPLHF	TGTGCCAGCAGTAGGGGGACAGCGAGCTCCTATAATTCACCCCTCCACTTT
TRBD1	-	TRBV5-7	TRBJ1-2	CASRGDRVRGYTF	TGTGCCAGCAGGGGGGACAGGGTTCGTGGCTACACCTTC
-	-	TRBV5-1	TRBJ1-1	CASSLSRVYTEAFF	TGCGCCAGCAGCTTGAGTCGGGTTTACACTGAAGCTTTCTTT
-	-	TRBV10-1	TRBJ1-1	CASSEWRGAAFF	TGCGCCAGCAGTGAGTGGAGGGGAGCAGCTTTCTTT
TRBD2	-	TRBV5-8	TRBJ2-3	CASSGTSGGLNTQYF	TGTGCCAGCAGCGGGACTAGCGGGGGGTTAAATACGCAGTATTTT
-	-	TRBV12-3/TRBV12-4	TRBJ1-5	CASSQGPNQPQHF	TGTGCCAGCAGCCAGGGTCCCAATCAGCCCCAGCATTTT
TRBD1	-	TRBV5-4	TRBJ1-3	CASSSGDRGLDTIYF	TGTGCCAGCAGCTCCGGGGACAGGGGTTTGGACACCATATATTTT
-	-	TRBV6-5	TRBJ1-3	CASSYDSISGNTIYF	TGTGCCAGCAGTTACGATAGCATCTCTGGAAACACCATATATTTT
-	-	TRBV7-8	TRBJ1-1	CASSLAGARPNTEAFF	TGTGCCAGCAGCTTAGCAGGGGCGCGTCCGAACACTGAAGCTTTCTTT
-	-	TRBV6-5	TRBJ1-2	CASSVTLGGYGYTF	TGTGCCAGCAGCGTTACACTCGGGGGCTATGGCTACACCTTC
TRBD1	-	TRBV18	TRBJ2-7	CASSPSLVTGAYEQYF	TGTGCCAGCTCACCAAGTTTAGTGACAGGGGCCTACGAGCAGTACTTC
-	-	TRBV10-2	TRBJ1-1	CASSGRRGDTEAFF	TGCGCCAGCAGCGGACGGCGCGGGGACACTGAAGCTTTCTTT
TRBD1	-	TRBV9	TRBJ1-3	CASSPGQGTRSGNTIYF	TGTGCCAGCAGCCCGGGACAGGGGACCCGCTCTGGAAACACCATATATTTT
-	-	TRBV27	TRBJ1-1	CASIEGGGRTEAFF	TGTGCCAGCATCGAAGGGGGTGGTCGAACTGAAGCTTTCTTT
-	-	TRBV7-2	TRBJ2-3	CASSQNGGSDTQYF	TGTGCCAGCAGTCAGAATGGAGGGTCGGATACGCAGTATTTT
TRBD1	many	TRBV25-1	TRBJ2-5	CASSRTSGRGMQETQYF	TGTGCCAGCAGCCGAACTTCGGGCAGGGGGATGCAAGAGACCCAGTACTTC
-	-	TRBV21-1	TRBJ2-1	CASPRGPGPTYNEQFF	TGTGCCAGCCCTAGAGGCCCAGGGCCCACCTACAATGAGCAGTTCTTC
TRBD1	once	TRBV6-5	TRBJ1-5	CATKRGQGGSQPQHF	TGTGCCACCAAACGTGGACAGGGAGGGAGTCAGCCCCAGCATTTT
-	-	TRBV4-1	TRBJ2-5	CASSLLLSGETQYF	TGCGCCAGCAGCCTCCTCCTCAGCGGAGAGACCCAGTACTTC
TRBD1	-	TRBV19	TRBJ2-2	CASSISIFLPGQGARDGELFF	TGTGCCAGTAGTATATCGATATTTTTACCGGGACAGGGGGCGAGGGACGGGGAGCTGTTTTTT
-	-	TRBV19	TRBJ1-5	CASRGDRQPQHF	TGTGCCAGTAGAGGGGATAGACAGCCCCAGCATTTT
TRBD1	-	TRBV27	TRBJ2-3	CASSPDRAGVTQYF	TGTGCCAGCAGTCCCGACAGGGCCGGTGTAACGCAGTATTTT
TRBD1	-	TRBV29-1	TRBJ1-2	CSVRRTGNYGYTF	TGCAGCGTTCGGAGGACAGGGAACTATGGCTACACCTTC
TRBD1	-	TRBV9	TRBJ1-1	CASSRTGTGDTEAFF	TGTGCCAGCAGCCGCACCGGGACAGGGGACACTGAAGCTTTCTTT
-	-	TRBV30	TRBJ1-3	CAWNIGAGNTIYF	TGTGCCTGGAATATCGGGGCTGGAAACACCATATATTTT
TRBD2	-	TRBV15	TRBJ2-3	CATSPRGGDTQYF	TGTGCCACCAGCCCTAGGGGAGGGGATACGCAGTATTTT
TRBD2	-	TRBV9	TRBJ2-7	CASSPGLVKAYEQYF	TGTGCCAGCAGCCCCGGACTAGTAAAAGCCTACGAGCAGTACTTC
-	-	TRBV10-3	TRBJ2-5	CAISEQGHERETQYF	TGTGCCATCAGTGAGCAAGGACACGAACGGGAGACCCAGTACTTC
TRBD1	-	TRBV11-2	TRBJ1-1	CASSSSTGGGTEAFF	TGTGCCAGCAGCTCTTCCACAGGGGGGGGCACTGAAGCTTTCTTT
-	once	TRBV7-9	TRBJ2-3	CASSFPRQSTDTQYF	TGTGCCAGCAGCTTCCCTCGACAGTCCACAGATACGCAGTATTTT
TRBD1	-	TRBV19	TRBJ1-1	CASSIGTGAGNTEAFF	TGTGCCAGTAGTATCGGGACAGGGGCCGGGAACACTGAAGCTTTCTTT
-	-	TRBV9	TRBJ2-7	CASSGQAAYEQYF	TGTGCCAGCAGCGGACAGGCGGCCTACGAGCAGTACTTC
-	-	TRBV20-1	TRBJ2-7	CSASLGGGFSYEQYF	TGCAGTGCTAGTCTTGGCGGGGGCTTCTCCTACGAGCAGTACTTC
-	-	TRBV15	TRBJ2-6	CATSRDAGSGANVLTF	TGTGCCACCAGCAGAGATGCGGGGTCTGGGGCCAACGTCCTGACTTTC
-	once	TRBV27	TRBJ2-1	CASSVSSSYNEQFF	TGTGCCAGCAGTGTTTCTAGCTCCTACAATGAGCAGTTCTTC
TRBD2	-	TRBV27	TRBJ2-1	CASSLALPGGNEQFF	TGTGCCAGCAGTTTGGCCCTACCGGGGGGCAATGAGCAGTTCTTC
-	-	TRBV5-1	TRBJ2-7	CASSFGEDPYEQYF	TGCGCCAGCAGCTTCGGGGAGGACCCCTACGAGCAGTACTTC
-	-	TRBV19	TRBJ1-4	CASSIGRKEKLFF	TGTGCCAGTAGTATAGGGAGGAAGGAAAAACTGTTTTTT
TRBD1	-	TRBV5-1	TRBJ2-3	CASSLQGAGDTQYF	TGCGCCAGCAGCTTACAGGGGGCTGGAGATACGCAGTATTTT
TRBD1	once	TRBV27	TRBJ1-1	CASSSRTGSPTEAFF	TGTGCCAGCAGTTCCAGGACAGGGTCACCCACTGAAGCTTTCTTT